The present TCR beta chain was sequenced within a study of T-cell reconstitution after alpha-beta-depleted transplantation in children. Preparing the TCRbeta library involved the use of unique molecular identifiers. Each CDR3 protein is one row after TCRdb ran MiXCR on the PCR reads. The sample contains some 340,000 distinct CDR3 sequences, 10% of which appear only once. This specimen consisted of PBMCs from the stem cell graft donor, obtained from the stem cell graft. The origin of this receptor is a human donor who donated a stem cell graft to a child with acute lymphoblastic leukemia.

This chain's CDR3 is CASSLAPGEGETQYF. DNA for the CDR3: TGTGCCAGCAGCTTAGCGCCCGGGGAGGGAGAGACCCAGTACTTC. This chain links TRBV7-6 with TRBJ2-5; TRBD2 matches at 7 bases. Germline trimming cut 0 bases from V and 4 bases from J; bases unmatched to any gene: 5. CDR3 length equals 15 residues. CDR1 is SGHVS, CDR2 FNYEAQ, per germline.